This T cell receptor (beta chain) is drawn from a study of blood T cell repertoires in COVID-19. For recovered donors of Cohort 3, there were two negative PCRs, clearance, or symptom resolution. Clones were sequenced by immunoSEQ multiplex PCR, and TCRdb holds only the in-frame ones, with some missing. The repertoire holds 300,000 to 350,000 clones, with approximately 89% as singletons. Sequencing was done on a sample of PBMCs or T cells enriched from blood (not recorded which). This TCR derives from a man aged 30 to 39 who had recovered from COVID-19.

The chain's CDR3 is CASSLSGGEKLFF. The CDR3 nucleotides read TGTGCCAGCAGCTTGTCGGGTGGGGAAAAACTGTTTTTT. The chain carries TRBV11-2 and TRBJ1-4, with D unresolved. This CDR3 comprises 13 residues. CDR1 is SGHAT and CDR2 is FQNNGV in the germline V gene. V dropped 3 bases and J dropped 8 bases, with 10 bases sitting between them.